The 31 T cell receptor beta chains presented below share a single source sample, sequenced in a study of T cells in Graves' hyperthyroidism and ophthalmopathy. RNA transcripts yielded amplified TCR beta CDR3 regions. The HTBI primer set drove a first-round RT-PCR of the TCR CDR3. Each CDR3 protein is one row after TCRdb ran MiXCR on the multiplex PCR reads. The table shows around 600,000 distinct CDR3 sequences, with approximately 15% occurring only once. Sequenced input: blood. The receptors stem from a woman aged 18-29 years with Graves' ophthalmopathy.

The CDR3 here is CASSYVTGVPGELFF. The CDR3 DNA follows: TGTGCCAGCAGTTACGTGACAGGGGTTCCCGGGGAGCTGTTTTTT. V usage is TRBV6-2 or TRBV6-3 and J usage is TRBJ2-2; 8 nucleotides agree with TRBD1. The V segment lost 2 bases and the J segment 6 bases; nucleotides outside the gene matches: 5. Germline lookup yields CDR1 MNHEY and CDR2 SVGEGT. The CDR3 loop spans 15 amino acids.

The V and J genes are TRBV5-1 and TRBJ2-7, with TRBD1 matching over 9 bases. Germline V gene lookup returns CDR1 SGHRS and CDR2 YFSETQ. V gave up 3 bases and J gave up 3 bases; unmatched junction bases: 7. This CDR3 has 15 residues. The CDR3 DNA sequence: TGCGCCAGCAGCTCCTGGACAGGGGTAGGCTACGAGCAGTACTTC. It encodes CASSSWTGVGYEQYF.

J is TRBJ2-1 and V is TRBV2, with 7 bases identical to TRBD2. With V trimmed by 5 bases and J by 5 bases, 18 bases remained unmatched. This CDR3 has 18 amino acids. CDR1 and CDR2 (germline): SNHLY, FYNNEI. This CDR3 is CASSNSGYFNLENNEQFF. CDR3 bases: TGTGCCAGCAGTAATAGCGGGTATTTCAACCTAGAGAACAATGAGCAGTTCTTC. Looking up the rest from reference TRBV2 and TRBJ2-1 gives the full variable domain: EPEVTQTPSHQVTQMGQEVILRCVPISNHLYFYWYRQILGQKVEFLVSFYNNEISEKSEIFDDQFSVERPDGSNFTLKIRSTKLEDSAMYFCASSNSGYFNLENNEQFFGPGTRLTVL.

The table lists this clonotype with a few counts. The chain employs TRBV19 and TRBJ2-1; D gene uncertain. The length of the CDR3 is 13 residues. V was cut by 3 bases and J by 5 bases, with 8 bases left in between. Germline CDR1 reads LNHDA; CDR2 reads SQIVND (reference sequence). The CDR3, as DNA: TGTGCCAGTAGTATTCGGACGAACAATGAGCAGTTCTTC. The encoded protein is CASSIRTNNEQFF.

This clonotype was detected a few times. The rearrangement joins TRBV5-1 to TRBJ1-4, with D perhaps matching TRBD1 (5 bases). CDR1 SGHRS and CDR2 YFSETQ come from the germline V gene. Trimming shortened V by 0 bases and J by 2 bases, and 8 bases separated the two germline ends. This CDR3 contains 15 residues. The DNA for the CDR3 is TGCGCCAGCAGCTTGGCGGCAGGGACTAATGAAAAACTGTTTTTT. As protein: CASSLAAGTNEKLFF.

In its sample, this clonotype was seen many times. V is TRBV11-3 and J is TRBJ1-1; D call uncertain. CDR1 and CDR2 (germline): SGHNT, YENEEA. V gave up 0 bases and J gave up 6 bases, with 5 bases separating them. The CDR3 runs 12 residues. CDR3: CASSLDQSEAFF. CDR3 nucleotides: TGTGCCAGCAGCTTAGATCAATCTGAAGCTTTCTTT.

This clonotype was counted at least ten times. The V and J genes are TRBV27 and TRBJ2-7; maybe TRBD2 (6 bases). This CDR3 is 15 amino acids long. V was trimmed by 4 bases and J by 3 bases, leaving 16 bases between them. Germline CDR1 and CDR2: MNHEY and SMNVEV (reference sequence). The CDR3 DNA sequence: TGTGCCAGCAGTTCCGGTCTAGGAGGGTTCTACGAGCAGTACTTC. As protein: CASSSGLGGFYEQYF.

The J gene is TRBJ2-7, the V gene TRBV6-1; TRBD2 agrees at 12 bases. Germline V gives CDR1 MNHNS, CDR2 SASEGT. CDR3 length equals 17 residues. Trimming took 1 base from V and 4 from J; bases not matched to a gene: 8. In DNA form, the CDR3 reads TGTGCCAGCAGTGAAGGTGCTGGACTAGCGGGACTTTACGAGCAGTACTTC. Translation gives CASSEGAGLAGLYEQYF.

In its sample, this clonotype was seen a few times. The genes are TRBV11-2 and TRBJ1-6; D perhaps matches TRBD1 (5 bases). Germline CDR1 reads SGHAT; CDR2 reads FQNNGV. The CDR3 is made up of 15 amino acids. The germline V and J ends were trimmed by 5 bases and 2 bases, with 10 bases remaining between them. The CDR3 DNA is TGTGCCAGCAGCCTTAAGACAGCCTATAATTCACCCCTCCACTTT. Translating it yields CASSLKTAYNSPLHF.

This clonotype has ten or more counts. V is TRBV12-3 or TRBV12-4 and J is TRBJ2-5, with TRBD2 matching over 12 bases. Losses at the gene ends were 3 bases for V and 2 bases for J; bases not matched to a gene: 4. The CDR3 consists of 16 residues. The CDR3: CASSFGLAGNQETQYF. The CDR3 coding sequence is TGTGCCAGCAGTTTCGGACTAGCGGGAAATCAAGAGACCCAGTACTTC.

This chain links TRBV6-2 or TRBV6-3 with TRBJ1-4; 11 bases are a match to TRBD1. Germline CDR1 reads MNHEY; CDR2 reads SVGEGT. Trimming removed 0 bases from V and 3 bases from J; junction bases left unmatched: 12. The CDR3 consists of 20 residues. The CDR3 spells CASSYSTLTGTGGANEKLFF. The CDR3 bases are TGTGCCAGCAGTTACTCGACCCTCACCGGGACAGGGGGGGCTAATGAAAAACTGTTTTTT.

This clonotype was observed many times. A read error may account for a junction end that differs from germline. V gene TRBV24-1 combines with J gene TRBJ1-5; 7 nucleotides agree with TRBD1. CDR1 and CDR2 (germline): KGHDR, SFDVKD. The CDR3 length is 15 residues. CDR3 sequence reads: CATSDPRQGNQPQHF. CDR3 in DNA: TGTGCCACCAGTGACCCGCGACAGGGCAACCAGCCCCAGCATTTT.

This clonotype was seen ten or more times. The J gene is TRBJ2-1, the V gene TRBV27, with 13 bases lining up with TRBD2. Trimming cost V 5 bases and J 10 bases; bases outside gene matches: 8. CDR1 and CDR2 from the germline V gene are MNHEY and SMNVEV (reference sequence). The CDR3 covers 15 residues. The CDR3 is CASSPGTSGNVEQFF. The DNA for the CDR3 is TGTGCCAGCAGTCCCGGGACTAGCGGGAACGTAGAGCAGTTCTTC.

This chain uses TRBV20-1 with TRBJ2-3, with D tentatively TRBD1 or TRBD2 (6 bases each). Trimming took off 2 bases at V and 1 base at J, with 16 bases between the two ends. The CDR3 totals 16 residues. Germline-derived CDR1 and CDR2 are DFQATT and SNEGSKA (reference sequence). The CDR3 spells CSARNRGQIGTDTQYF. The CDR3 bases are TGCAGTGCTAGAAACCGGGGGCAGATTGGCACAGATACGCAGTATTTT.

The sample holds many counts of this clonotype. The chain couples TRBV11-2 to TRBJ1-4, with a tentative D call TRBD1 (5 bases). Germline CDR1 SGHAT, CDR2 FQNNGV. The CDR3 extends over 15 amino acids. Deletions cut 3 bases from V and 7 bases from J, with 15 bases between. This CDR3 reads CASSFVYSGGEKLFF. For the CDR3, the DNA is TGTGCCAGCAGCTTTGTTTATTCCGGGGGTGAAAAACTGTTTTTT.

This clonotype was seen a handful of times. A much larger clone lies a single base off, so this may be a read error. This chain links TRBV24-1 with TRBJ2-1; D possibly matches TRBD1 or TRBD2 (7 bases each). The CDR3 length is 15 residues. Trimming shortened V by 5 bases and J by 9 bases, and 19 bases separated the two germline ends. Germline values: CDR1 KGHDR, CDR2 SFDVKD. The CDR3, as DNA: TGTGCCACCAGTGGCAGGGAGGGACAGCTACCTGAGCAGTTCTTC. As protein: CATSGREGQLPEQFF.

This chain connects TRBV4-1 to TRBJ2-1; D gene unclear. The ends were cut back, 5 bases at V and 6 bases at J, with 14 bases in the middle. The V gene's germline CDR1 is MGHRA and CDR2 YSYEKL. CDR3 length equals 14 residues. In DNA, the CDR3 is TGCGCCAGCAGCGGGAACATAGCACTCAATGAGCAGTTCTTC. Translated, it gives CASSGNIALNEQFF.

In this sample, this clonotype turned up a few times. The chain employs TRBV3-1 and TRBJ2-7; 8 bases are a match to TRBD2. Germline V gene data show CDR1 as LGHDT and CDR2 as YNNKEL (reference sequence). The CDR3 covers 17 residues. V was pared by 0 bases and J by 0 bases, with 7 bases of the junction left unmatched. The CDR3, as DNA: TGTGCCAGCAGCCAAGATTACCCTAGCGGGTACTCCTACGAGCAGTACTTC. Residues: CASSQDYPSGYSYEQYF.

This clonotype has ten or more counts. A much larger clone is a single base away; this may be a read error. The V gene is TRBV7-9, the J gene TRBJ2-7; D call uncertain. V lost 1 base, J lost 2 bases, and 6 bases lay in between. This CDR3 spans 13 amino acids. Germline assignment: CDR1 SEHNR and CDR2 FQNEAQ (reference sequence). Here the CDR3 DNA reads TGTGCCAGCAGCTTAGACACAGCCTACGAGCAGTACTTC. As protein: CASSLDTAYEQYF.

This clonotype was observed a handful of times. The chain uses TRBV9 and TRBJ2-7; 12 bases are shared with TRBD2. The CDR3 totals 13 residues. Germline V gives CDR1 SGDLS, CDR2 YYNGEE. V shed 7 bases, J shed 7 bases, and the junction held 6 bases outside the gene matches. CDR3 in DNA: TGTGCCAGCGGGGGGCTAGCGGGAGGGGAGCAGTACTTC. Translating gives CASGGLAGGEQYF. Combining the CDR3 with reference TRBV9 and TRBJ2-7 gives the whole variable domain DSGVTQTPKHLITATGQRVTLRCSPRSGDLSVYWYQQSLDQGLQFLIQYYNGEERAKGNILERFSAQQFPDLHSELNLSSLELGDSALYFCASGGLAGGEQYFGPGTRLTVT.

This clonotype was found a few times. The rearrangement links TRBV29-1 to TRBJ2-3; 14 bases fit TRBD2. Germline V CDR1 and CDR2: SQVTM, ANQGSEA. CDR3 size: 14 residues. Trimming removed 7 bases from V and 4 bases from J; junction bases left unmatched: 4. The CDR3 sequence is CSEAGLAGADTQYF. The CDR3 nucleotides read TGCAGCGAGGCGGGACTAGCGGGAGCAGATACGCAGTATTTT.

In this sample, this clonotype turned up a few times. V gene TRBV20-1 combines with J gene TRBJ1-6, with D perhaps TRBD1 (6 bases). V shed 4 bases and J shed 13 bases, with 23 bases lying between them. The CDR3 spans 15 residues. Germline V CDR1 and CDR2: DFQATT, SNEGSKA (reference sequence). The CDR3 spells CSAISSDRTSWPLHF. The CDR3 nucleotides are TGCAGTGCTATTTCCTCGGACAGAACGTCCTGGCCCCTCCACTTT.

With respect to this clonotype: Germline is not matched at one junction end, which may reflect a read error. J is TRBJ1-1 and V is TRBV6-1; TRBD1 aligns across 7 bases. Germline V gene sequence: CDR1 MNHNS, CDR2 SASEGT. The CDR3 totals 15 residues. The CDR3 sequence is CASTPRRGEDAEAFF. CDR3 DNA: TGTGCTAGCACCCCTCGCAGGGGGGAGGACGCTGAAGCTTTCTTT.

This clonotype was recorded once. This chain uses TRBV25-1 with TRBJ2-4; 7 bases line up with TRBD1. This CDR3 has 17 amino acids. Germline V lookup: CDR1 MGHDK, CDR2 SYGVNS. V shed 4 bases, J shed 0 bases, and the junction held 9 bases outside the gene matches. The CDR3: CASSATGTELAKNIQYF. DNA of the CDR3: TGTGCCAGCAGTGCTACCGGGACAGAATTAGCCAAAAACATTCAGTACTTC.

This clonotype was detected many times. The V call is TRBV5-8, the J call TRBJ1-5; D is uncertain. The V and J ends lost 1 base and 1 base respectively, with 9 bases between them. Per germline, CDR1 SGHTS and CDR2 YDEGEE. The CDR3 is 15 amino acids. The chain's CDR3 is CASSLTTGSNQPQHF. DNA of the CDR3: TGTGCCAGCAGCTTGACAACTGGGAGCAATCAGCCCCAGCATTTT.

The V call is TRBV9, the J call TRBJ2-2; possibly TRBD1 for D (6 bases). CDR3 length: 16 amino acids. V gave up 7 bases and J gave up 6 bases, with 22 bases separating them. The germline CDR1 and CDR2 sequences are SGDLS and YYNGEE. Written as DNA, the CDR3 is TGTGCCAGCTCTCGCAGTAGGGGGAGTAGGGCCGGGGAGCTGTTTTTT. Translating gives CASSRSRGSRAGELFF.

This clonotype came up many times. V and J are TRBV6-2 or TRBV6-3 and TRBJ2-5; D is unclear. The CDR3 is 11 residues long. V was pared by 4 bases and J by 6 bases, with 6 bases between. Germline CDR1 reads MNHEY; CDR2 reads SVGEGT. DNA for the CDR3: TGTGCCAGCAGTTCCACCCAGACCCAGTACTTC. Amino acid sequence: CASSSTQTQYF.

This clonotype was recorded many times. This sequence joins TRBV7-9 and TRBJ2-2; maybe TRBD2 (5 bases). V lost 4 bases and J 3 bases, leaving 15 bases between the germline ends. The length of the CDR3 is 16 residues. Germline CDR1 and CDR2: SEHNR and FQNEAQ (reference sequence). CDR3 amino acids: CASSSGGLADTGELFF. CDR3 nucleotides: TGTGCCAGCAGCTCGGGTGGGCTAGCCGACACCGGGGAGCTGTTTTTT.

This clonotype was found many times. The chain employs TRBV27 and TRBJ2-5; TRBD1 is a possible D gene (6 bases). The CDR3 spans 15 residues. V was pared by 5 bases and J by 1 base, with 14 bases between. Per germline, CDR1 MNHEY and CDR2 SMNVEV (reference sequence). The CDR3 DNA is TGTGCCAGCAGTGAAGTAAGGGGGATCCAAGAGACCCAGTACTTC. Translating it yields CASSEVRGIQETQYF.

This clonotype was counted between two and nine times. The chain has TRBV4-1 and TRBJ1-4, with D unclear. Germline V gene data show CDR1 as MGHRA and CDR2 as YSYEKL. Deletions cut 2 bases from V and 8 bases from J, with 18 bases between. This CDR3 contains 16 residues. The CDR3 region has the DNA TGCGCCAGCAGCCAATGGCCTCAGGTCGTAAGCGAAAAACTGTTTTTT. This encodes CASSQWPQVVSEKLFF.

This clonotype occurred many times. V is TRBV14 and J is TRBJ2-2; unclear D gene. This CDR3 comprises 16 residues. V was cut by 0 bases and J by 3 bases, with 11 bases left in between. Germline values: CDR1 SGHDN, CDR2 FVKESK. The CDR3 region is CASSQEGMGYTGELFF. The CDR3 DNA reads TGTGCCAGCAGCCAAGAAGGGATGGGATACACCGGGGAGCTGTTTTTT.